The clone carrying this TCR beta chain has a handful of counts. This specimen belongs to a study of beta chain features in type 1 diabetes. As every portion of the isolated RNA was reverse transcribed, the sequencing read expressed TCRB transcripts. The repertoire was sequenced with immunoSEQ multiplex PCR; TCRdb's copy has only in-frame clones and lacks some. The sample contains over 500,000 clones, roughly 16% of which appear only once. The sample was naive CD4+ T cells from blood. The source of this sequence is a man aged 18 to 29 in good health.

CDR3 nucleotides: TGTGCCTCAAGTCTGGCCAGACTAGATGGAGATACGCAGTATTTT. Residues: CASSLARLDGDTQYF. V and J are TRBV10-3 and TRBJ2-3; perhaps TRBD2 as D (6 bases). The CDR3 is 15 amino acids. V lost 11 bases and J lost 5, with 23 bases in between. Germline lookup yields CDR1 ENHRY and CDR2 SYGVKD.